This TCR beta chain is drawn from a study of response to subunit inactivated influenza vaccine. Study-level findings and limits: With each seasonal influenza vaccination, the authors suggested, few new T cells are recruited.

This clonotype was counted only a few times. The target antigen is unknown. From the RT-PCR reads, TCRdb called clonotypes with MiXCR, one entry per CDR3 protein. The sample yields roughly 700,000 distinct CDR3 sequences, 11% to 15% seen once. The CDR3 runs 11 residues. Trimming took 5 bases from V and 11 from J, leaving 12 bases between them. V and J are TRBV12-3 or TRBV12-4 and TRBJ2-5; possible D gene TRBD2, 6 bases. Sample: PBMCs from blood, taken around 15 days before vaccination. The clonotype comes from a man aged 45-60 years who received an inactivated influenza vaccine. The CDR3 sequence: CASSQTRTQYF. CDR3 in DNA: TGTGCCAGCAGTCAGACTAGGACACAGTACTTC.